Below, one T cell receptor beta chain is given with its context. This entry comes from a study of T cells in Graves' hyperthyroidism and ophthalmopathy. Amplification yielded TCR beta CDR3 regions, with RNA transcripts as the source. The TCR CDR3 first-round RT-PCR relied on the HTBI primer set. TCRdb processed the multiplex PCR reads anew with MiXCR; each CDR3 protein has one entry. The sample includes some 440,000 distinct CDR3 sequences, more than 15% of them seen just once. Germline V gene lookup returns CDR1 SGHNT and CDR2 YENEEA. Trimming pared 5 bases from V and 3 bases from J, leaving 8 bases between. The CDR3 has 13 residues.

Sequenced material: blood. This clonotype was obtained from a woman aged 18-29 years with Graves' hyperthyroidism. This rearrangement joins TRBV11-3 to TRBJ1-5, with D unresolved. CDR3 protein: CASSQEHNQPQHF. As DNA, the CDR3 is TGTGCCAGCAGCCAAGAGCACAATCAGCCCCAGCATTTT.